One TCR beta chain is described in this entry. The sample comes from a study of cytomegalovirus exposure and HLA in healthy donors. 60 Vbeta and 13 Jbeta primers were used in PCR. Assay used: immunoSEQ multiplex PCR; TCRdb lists only in-frame clones, some missing. The repertoire includes over 70,000 clones, around 70% of them detected once, and about 7.6% sits in the top ten. CDR1 and CDR2 from the germline V gene are MNHEY and SVGAGI. Trimming shortened V by 8 bases and J by 4 bases, and 14 bases separated the two germline ends. CDR3 length: 13 residues. The receptor's source is a man in his forties in good health and CMV-seropositive. The sample was PBMCs. The chain has TRBV6-5 and TRBJ1-1; D possibly corresponds to TRBD1 (6 bases). The chain's CDR3 is CASPWGQTTEAFF. CDR3 in DNA: TGTGCCAGCCCGTGGGGGCAAACCACTGAAGCTTTCTTT.